This T cell receptor (beta chain) emerged from a study of radiotherapy plus CTLA-4 blockade in lung cancer (dated by TCRdb to the late 2010s). For the wider study: Objective responses were observed in around 20% of enrolled patients, and disease control was achieved in less than 35%. The paper's findings and limits, for the study overall: Increased serum interferon-beta after radiation, together with early dynamic changes in blood T cell clones, were reported to be the strongest predictors of response. After treatment with radiotherapy and ipilimumab, TCR clones that came from tumors expanded in the peripheral blood.

Including cysteine and phenylalanine, the CDR3 has 16 amino acids. Only the CDR3 part of the read is kept: 48 bases, read in frame from the first base. After removal of 3 bases from V and 1 base from J, the junction retains 4 bases not matched to a gene. The study tested focal radiation therapy combined with CTLA-4 blockade (ipilimumab) in patients with chemo-refractory metastatic non-small-cell lung cancer. A remark on this clone: Its antigen remains unidentified. Base-call qualities are not available, and no considerably larger clone is one nucleotide away.

Libraries came from the immunoSEQ multiplex PCR assay. TCRdb retrieved this table from immuneACCESS and kept in-frame rearrangements only. Not all clones are present; in checked studies, unresolved V genes account for under half, and no reason is known for the remainder. This sample is represented by around 40,000 clones; 60% to 80% of them were singletons. Approximately 9% of the sample comes from the top ten. Sample: peripheral blood, taken from a patient treated with radiotherapy plus ipilimumab. The receptor comes from a human donor with non-small cell lung cancer who had stable disease on radiotherapy plus ipilimumab. The chain links TRBV23-1 with TRBJ2-3; TRBD1 fits 10 bases in the junction. TRBV23-1 counts as an open reading frame of uncertain function. The CDR3 protein is CASSQQGTGGTDTQYF. The DNA is as follows: TGCGCCAGCAGTCAGCAGGGGACAGGGGGCACAGATACGCAGTATTTT.